Listed below are T cell receptor beta chains from one sample, sequenced in a study of regulatory T cells in long-lasting Graves disease. TCRdb ran MiXCR on the multiplex PCR reads and lists one entry per CDR3 protein. This sample carries hundreds of thousands of distinct CDR3 sequences, less than 20% of them seen once, and the ten largest clones take around a sixth. The data were also submitted as part of a second study, on T cells in Graves' hyperthyroidism and ophthalmopathy.

The material was peripheral blood mononuclear cells (PBMCs), obtained at new diagnosis, from a patient treated with antithyroid drugs. These receptors all come from a woman in her 30s with Graves disease. Both conserved end residues are part of each CDR3. A D gene is named only where the DNA matches it firmly. Not all rows give a size; the values are once, few, many and, for expanded clones, a class.

D gene	V gene	J gene	clone size	CDR3 DNA	CDR3 protein
-	TRBV7-9	TRBJ2-2	-	TGTGCCAGCAGCTTAACGACGGGACACGGGGAGCTGTTTTTT	CASSLTTGHGELFF
TRBD1	TRBV12-3/TRBV12-4	TRBJ1-6	many	TGTGCCAGCAGTTTTGGGACAGGGGGCAATTCACCCCTCCACTTT	CASSFGTGGNSPLHF
TRBD1	TRBV7-9	TRBJ2-1	few	TGTGCCAGCAGCTTAGTCGTCCTACGGGACAGGGGTCTTAATGAGCAGTTCTTC	CASSLVVLRDRGLNEQFF
-	TRBV18	TRBJ1-1	many	TGTGCCAGCTCACCAGATATTGGAGCTTTCTTT	CASSPDIGAFF
-	TRBV5-6	TRBJ2-7	few	TGTGCCAGCAGCTTGGGGGGGTTTAACTCCTACGAGCAGTACTTC	CASSLGGFNSYEQYF
-	TRBV25-1	TRBJ2-2	few	TGTGCCAGCAGTGATGACAGGAAAAACACCGGGGAGCTGTTTTTT	CASSDDRKNTGELFF
TRBD1	TRBV6-2/TRBV6-3	TRBJ1-2	few	TGTGCCAGCAGCCCGAGCGAGACAGGGATCCGTGGCTACACCTTC	CASSPSETGIRGYTF
-	TRBV19	TRBJ2-1	-	TGTGCCAGTAGTAGTGGGGGTGCGAGGACCTCCTACAATGAGCAGTTCTTC	CASSSGGARTSYNEQFF
-	TRBV19	TRBJ2-5	-	TGTGCCAGTAGTACACTCTCCCCTCTGGCGGAGTCAGGGGCCCAGTACTTC	CASSTLSPLAESGAQYF
-	TRBV3-1	TRBJ2-1	once	TGTGCCAGCAGCCAGGGGTTCTTTCGCGAGAGTATTAGTTTC	CASSQGFFRESISF
-	TRBV30	TRBJ1-6	-	TGTGCCGCCGCAACGGGAAGTGTGAAACAGGCCCCGGATAATTCACCCCTCCACTTT	CAAATGSVKQAPDNSPLHF
TRBD1	TRBV5-1	TRBJ1-4	-	TGCGCCAGCAGCCAATGGACAGGCAATGAAAAACTGTTTTTT	CASSQWTGNEKLFF
-	TRBV7-9	TRBJ1-1	many	TGTGCCAGCAGCCGCTCGCCGGGGAACACTGAAGCTTTCTTT	CASSRSPGNTEAFF
-	TRBV20-1	TRBJ2-5	many	TGCAGTGCTAGGCCTAGCTCGGAGACCCAGTACTTC	CSARPSSETQYF
-	TRBV4-2	TRBJ2-6	-	TGTGCCAGCAGCAATGAGAGCTCCGGGGCCAACGTCCTGACTTTC	CASSNESSGANVLTF
-	TRBV28	TRBJ2-7	few	TGTGCCAGCAGTTATACAGCCTACGAGCAGTACTTC	CASSYTAYEQYF
-	TRBV27	TRBJ1-2	many	TGTGCCAGCACCCCTGGGGCAGGGGCCCTCTATGGCTACACCTTC	CASTPGAGALYGYTF
TRBD1	TRBV6-1	TRBJ2-5	few	TGTGCCAGTACGGACAGGTCTGCCTCCAAGGGGACCCAGTACTTC	CASTDRSASKGTQYF
TRBD1	TRBV29-1	TRBJ2-7	many	TGCAGCGTACGGACAGGGGCGTCCTACGAGCAGTACTTC	CSVRTGASYEQYF
-	TRBV28	TRBJ2-3	-	TGTGCCAGCAGCCCTTCGCTTGGACCTAGCACAGATACGCAGTATTTT	CASSPSLGPSTDTQYF
TRBD2	TRBV6-4	TRBJ2-1	few	TGTGCCAGCAGTGAAAGGTCAAGCGGGAGGTATTCCTACAATGAGCAGTTCTTC	CASSERSSGRYSYNEQFF
-	TRBV24-1	TRBJ2-2	few	TGTGCCACCAGTGGGGCGGGGTTCAGGGACACCGGGGAGCTGTTTTTT	CATSGAGFRDTGELFF
-	TRBV27	TRBJ2-4	few	TGTGCCAGCAGTTTATCGACCCGAGCCAAAAACATTCAGTACTTC	CASSLSTRAKNIQYF
-	TRBV20-1	TRBJ1-2	many	TGCAGTGCTAGATCTCGGACGGACACCTACTATGGCTACACCTTC	CSARSRTDTYYGYTF
-	TRBV4-1	TRBJ2-7	-	TGCGCCAGCAGCCAAGGTACAGGCCACCATCCTACCTACGAGCAGTACTTC	CASSQGTGHHPTYEQYF
-	TRBV12-3/TRBV12-4	TRBJ1-1	many	TGTGCCAGCAGTTCCTTCTCTCGGAACACTGAAGCTTTCTTT	CASSSFSRNTEAFF
-	TRBV11-2	TRBJ2-7	few	TGTGCCAGCAGCTTATGGCAGATACTCTACGAGCAGTACTTC	CASSLWQILYEQYF
-	TRBV6-1	TRBJ1-1	many	TGTGCCAGCAGGACGGCCTCTGAAGCTTTCTTT	CASRTASEAFF
-	TRBV7-2	TRBJ2-3	-	TGTGCCAGCAGCTTAGTCTCCCCTACTGGAGATACGCAGTATTTT	CASSLVSPTGDTQYF
-	TRBV11-3	TRBJ2-1	many	TGTGCCAGCGGAAAGGGCAACAATGAGCAGTTCTTC	CASGKGNNEQFF
TRBD2	TRBV7-2	TRBJ2-3	many	TGTGCCAGCAGCTTAAAGGCGGGAGTGGGTGCAGATACGCAGTATTTT	CASSLKAGVGADTQYF
TRBD2	TRBV28	TRBJ2-5	many	TGTGCCAGCGACAGGGGTCTAGCGGGAGGAGAGACCCAGTACTTC	CASDRGLAGGETQYF
-	TRBV28	TRBJ1-5	-	TGTGCCAGCAGTTTATTTACTACAGGGTATAGCAATCAGCCCCAGCATTTT	CASSLFTTGYSNQPQHF
-	TRBV12-3/TRBV12-4	TRBJ1-2	few	TGTGCCAGCGGAACAACAGGGTCTGAGGGCTACACCTTC	CASGTTGSEGYTF